One sample yielded the 10 T cell receptor beta chains listed below, sequenced in a study of OX40 agonist ivuxolimab in advanced cancers. Only in-frame clones appear in the TCRdb table, and some are missing; sequencing was by immunoSEQ multiplex PCR. The top ten hold roughly 9.8% of the sample, which has tens of thousands of clones, about 90% seen once. Source: CD4+ or CD8+ T cells sorted from blood, taken in a trial of the OX40 agonist ivuxolimab. The receptors come from an adult with an advanced solid tumor such as melanoma, head and neck, liver or kidney cancer.

The rearrangement uses TRBV9 and TRBJ1-3, with D maybe TRBD1 (5 bases). The germline V gene encodes CDR1 SGDLS and CDR2 YYNGEE. The CDR3 contains 15 residues. Trimming took 4 bases from V and 0 from J, leaving 11 bases between them. For the CDR3, the DNA is TGTGCCAGCAGCCCCTCAGGGTCCTCTGGAAACACCATATATTTT. It encodes CASSPSGSSGNTIYF.

This clone was detected only once. The J gene is TRBJ2-3, the V gene TRBV13; no definite D call. Trimming took off 1 base at V and 5 bases at J, with 13 bases between the two ends. Germline-derived CDR1 and CDR2 are PRHDT and FYEKMQ (reference sequence). The CDR3 extends over 15 amino acids. The CDR3 loop is CASSLESSVGDTQYF. The DNA for the CDR3 is TGTGCCAGCAGCTTAGAATCCAGCGTTGGAGATACGCAGTATTTT.

The chain has TRBV18 and TRBJ2-7, with 9 positions matching TRBD1. V lost 3 bases to trimming and J lost 2 bases; unmatched junction nucleotides: 5. CDR1 and CDR2 (germline): KGHSH, LQKENI. The CDR3 is 15 amino acids. The CDR3 sequence is CASSPSGTGTYEQYF. The CDR3 nucleotides are TGTGCCAGCTCACCTTCCGGGACAGGGACCTACGAGCAGTACTTC. The whole variable domain, remainder taken from reference TRBV18 and TRBJ2-7, is NAGVMQNPRHLVRRRGQEARLRCSPMKGHSHVYWYRQLPEEGLKFMVYLQKENIIDESGMPKERFSAEFPKEGPSILRIQQVVRGDSAAYFCASSPSGTGTYEQYFGPGTRLTVT.

Of note for this clone: This sample also contains other DNA sequences that code for the same CDR3. V gene TRBV27 combines with J gene TRBJ2-7; D is undetermined. CDR1 is MNHEY and CDR2 is SMNVEV in the germline V gene (reference sequence). Deletions cut 1 base from V and 2 bases from J, with 6 bases between. The CDR3 length is 13 residues. CDR3 sequence: CASSLYAAYEQYF. The CDR3 DNA is TGTGCCAGCAGTTTATATGCGGCCTACGAGCAGTACTTC.

This chain connects TRBV7-6 to TRBJ2-5, with a tentative D call TRBD2 (5 bases). TRBJ2-7 matches the DNA end more closely, so the J call is doubtful. Germline V gives CDR1 SGHVS, CDR2 FNYEAQ. The CDR3 runs 14 residues. CDR3 amino acids: CASSLALSGIEQYF. CDR3 DNA: TGTGCCAGCAGCTTAGCGCTTTCCGGGATCGAGCAGTACTTC.

This chain connects TRBV19 to TRBJ1-5; TRBD1 matches at 7 bases. From germline, CDR1 is LNHDA and CDR2 SQIVND (reference sequence). The CDR3 has 13 residues. The ends lost 11 bases at V and 4 bases at J; junction bases unmatched: 8. In DNA form, the CDR3 reads TGTGCCCGAACCGGGACAGTGAATCAGCCCCAGCATTTT. This codes for CARTGTVNQPQHF.

This clone has only a few counts. The chain carries TRBV6-1 and TRBJ2-7, with a possible D match to TRBD1 (5 bases). The CDR3 spans 12 residues. V lost 6 bases and J 0 bases, leaving 6 bases between the germline ends. Germline values: CDR1 MNHNS, CDR2 SASEGT. CDR3: CASSDSSYEQYF. CDR3 DNA sequence: TGTGCCAGCAGCGACAGCTCCTACGAGCAGTACTTC.

This chain uses TRBV5-1 with TRBJ2-3; 8 nucleotides align to TRBD2. There are 15 residues in the CDR3. Per the germline V gene, CDR1 is SGHRS and CDR2 is YFSETQ. V lost 3 bases and J lost 0; bases outside the gene matches: 3. CDR3 DNA sequence: TGCGCCAGCAGCTCAGCGGGGGTGAGCACAGATACGCAGTATTTT. Translated: CASSSAGVSTDTQYF.

The rearrangement uses TRBV19 and TRBJ2-7; D may be TRBD1 or TRBD2 (5 bases each). V gave up 5 bases and J gave up 6 bases, with 8 bases separating them. The CDR3 spans 11 residues. CDR1 is LNHDA and CDR2 is SQIVND in the germline V gene (reference sequence). CDR3 nucleotides: TGTGCCAGTAGTGAGGGGTTCGAGCAGTACTTC. Translating it yields CASSEGFEQYF.

This chain links TRBV4-1 with TRBJ2-1; D is possibly TRBD1 (5 bases). Trimming stripped 3 bases from V and 7 bases from J, with 10 bases between. Germline V gives CDR1 MGHRA, CDR2 YSYEKL. This CDR3 comprises 13 residues. For the CDR3, the DNA is TGCGCCAGCAGCCAGGGGCTTAGAAATGAGCAGTTCTTC. Amino acids: CASSQGLRNEQFF.